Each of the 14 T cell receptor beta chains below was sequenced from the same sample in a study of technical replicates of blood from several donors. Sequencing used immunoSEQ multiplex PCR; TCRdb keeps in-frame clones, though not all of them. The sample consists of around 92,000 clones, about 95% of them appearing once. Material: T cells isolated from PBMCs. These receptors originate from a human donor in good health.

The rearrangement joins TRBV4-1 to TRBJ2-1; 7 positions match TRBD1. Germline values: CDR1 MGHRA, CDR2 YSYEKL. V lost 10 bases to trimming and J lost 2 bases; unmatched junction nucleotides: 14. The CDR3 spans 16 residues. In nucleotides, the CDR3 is TGCGCCACCACCCCCCTACCGGGACAGACCTACAATGAGCAGTTCTTC. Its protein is CATTPLPGQTYNEQFF.

The CDR3 bases are TGTGCCAGCAGTGAAGGTCGGTGGAGCAATCAGCCCCAGCATTTT. It yields the protein CASSEGRWSNQPQHF. The chain uses TRBV6-1 and TRBJ1-5; D uncertain. Germline-derived CDR1 and CDR2 are MNHNS and SASEGT. Trimming took off 1 base at V and 1 base at J, with 8 bases between the two ends. The CDR3 runs 15 residues.

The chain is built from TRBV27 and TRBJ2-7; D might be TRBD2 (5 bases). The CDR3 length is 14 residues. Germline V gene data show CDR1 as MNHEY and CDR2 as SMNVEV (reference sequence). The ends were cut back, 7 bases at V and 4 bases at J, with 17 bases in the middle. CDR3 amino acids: CASKNSGTLYEQYF. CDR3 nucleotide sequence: TGTGCCAGCAAGAATTCGGGAACCCTTTACGAGCAGTACTTC.

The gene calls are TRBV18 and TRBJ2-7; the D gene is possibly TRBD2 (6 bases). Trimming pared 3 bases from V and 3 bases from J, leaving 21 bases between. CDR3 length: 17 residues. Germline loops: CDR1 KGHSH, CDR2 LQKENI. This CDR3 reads CASSPEEGTSFNYEQYF. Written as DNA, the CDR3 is TGTGCCAGCTCACCCGAGGAGGGTACGTCTTTTAACTACGAGCAGTACTTC. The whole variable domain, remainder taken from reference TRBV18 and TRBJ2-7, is NAGVMQNPRHLVRRRGQEARLRCSPMKGHSHVYWYRQLPEEGLKFMVYLQKENIIDESGMPKERFSAEFPKEGPSILRIQQVVRGDSAAYFCASSPEEGTSFNYEQYFGPGTRLTVT.

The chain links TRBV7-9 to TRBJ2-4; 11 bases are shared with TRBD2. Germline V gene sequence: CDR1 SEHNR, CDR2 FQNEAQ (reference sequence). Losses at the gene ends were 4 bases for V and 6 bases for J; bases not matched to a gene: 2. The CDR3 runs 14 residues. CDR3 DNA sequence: TGTGCCAGCAGCTCTAGCGGGGGGCGAAACATTCAGTACTTC. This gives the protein CASSSSGGRNIQYF.

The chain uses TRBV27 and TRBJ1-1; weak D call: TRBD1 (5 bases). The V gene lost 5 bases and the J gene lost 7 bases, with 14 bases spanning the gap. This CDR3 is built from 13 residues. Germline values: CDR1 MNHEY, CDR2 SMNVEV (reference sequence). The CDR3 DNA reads TGTGCCAGCAGTCCGCGAACAGGCGTTGAAGCTTTCTTT. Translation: CASSPRTGVEAFF.

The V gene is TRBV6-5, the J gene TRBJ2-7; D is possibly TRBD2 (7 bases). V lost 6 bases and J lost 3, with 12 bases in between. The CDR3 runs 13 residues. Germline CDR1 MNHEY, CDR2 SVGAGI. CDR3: CASRQGGGYEQYF. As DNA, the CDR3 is TGTGCCAGCAGGCAAGGGGGGGGCTACGAGCAGTACTTC.

The CDR3 protein is CASSWGRAEAFF. CDR3 sequence (DNA): TGTGCCAGCAGTTGGGGGAGGGCTGAAGCTTTCTTT. V is TRBV28 and J is TRBJ1-1; tentative D call: TRBD1 (5 bases). The CDR3 has 12 residues. CDR1 and CDR2 from the germline V gene are MDHEN and SYDVKM. V lost 4 bases, J lost 6 bases, and 9 bases lay in between.

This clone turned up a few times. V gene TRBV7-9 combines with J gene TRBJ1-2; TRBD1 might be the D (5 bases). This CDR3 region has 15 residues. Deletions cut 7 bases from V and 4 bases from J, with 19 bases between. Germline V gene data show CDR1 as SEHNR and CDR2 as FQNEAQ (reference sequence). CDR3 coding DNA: TGTGCCAGCATCCGTCAGGGTTCCCGATTCTATGGCTACACCTTC. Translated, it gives CASIRQGSRFYGYTF.

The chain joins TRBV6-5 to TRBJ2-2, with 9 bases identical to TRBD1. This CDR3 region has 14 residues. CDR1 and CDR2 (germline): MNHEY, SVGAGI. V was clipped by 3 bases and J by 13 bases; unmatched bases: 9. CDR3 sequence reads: CASSYAQGAGGLFF. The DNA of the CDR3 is TGTGCCAGCAGTTATGCACAGGGGGCGGGTGGGCTGTTTTTT.

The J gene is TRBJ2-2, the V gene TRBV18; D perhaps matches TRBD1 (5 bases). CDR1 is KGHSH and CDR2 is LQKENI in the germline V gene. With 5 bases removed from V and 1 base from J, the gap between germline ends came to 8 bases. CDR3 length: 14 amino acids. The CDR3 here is CASSSRENTGELFF. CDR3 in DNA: TGTGCCAGCTCATCCAGGGAGAACACCGGGGAGCTGTTTTTT.

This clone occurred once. CDR3 sequence: CASSESTGVISYEQYF. CDR3 nucleotides: TGCGCCAGCAGTGAGTCTACAGGGGTAATATCCTACGAGCAGTACTTC. This chain connects TRBV10-2 to TRBJ2-7; 7 positions agree with TRBD1. The CDR3 has 16 amino acids. The V gene's germline CDR1 is WSHSY and CDR2 SAAADI. V trimming: 0 bases; J trimming: 1 base; junction bases outside the gene matches: 6.

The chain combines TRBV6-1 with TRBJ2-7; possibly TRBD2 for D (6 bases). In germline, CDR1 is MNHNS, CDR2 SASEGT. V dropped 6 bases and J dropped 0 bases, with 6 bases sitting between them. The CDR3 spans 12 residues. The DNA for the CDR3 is TGTGCCAGCAGGGGGGGCTCCTACGAGCAGTACTTC. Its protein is CASRGGSYEQYF.

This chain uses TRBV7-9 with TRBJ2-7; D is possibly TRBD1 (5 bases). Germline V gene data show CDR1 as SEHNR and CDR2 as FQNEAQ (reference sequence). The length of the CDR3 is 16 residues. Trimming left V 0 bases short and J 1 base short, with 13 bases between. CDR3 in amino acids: CASSLAIGQGSYEQYF. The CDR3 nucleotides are TGTGCCAGCAGCTTAGCAATCGGCCAGGGATCCTACGAGCAGTACTTC.